This T cell receptor beta chain was captured in a study of blood T cell repertoires in COVID-19. Seattle researchers signed up patients amid active infection and tracked them longitudinally. Assay used: immunoSEQ multiplex PCR; TCRdb lists only in-frame clones, some missing. The sample consists of some 200,000 clones, 65% to 85% of them appearing once. In this sample, this clone turned up once. V shed 0 bases and J shed 8 bases, with 29 bases lying between them. This CDR3 comprises 20 residues. From germline, CDR1 is LGHDT and CDR2 YNNKEL (reference sequence). V and J are TRBV3-1 (or the pseudogene TRBV3-2) and TRBJ2-1; possible D gene TRBD1, 6 bases. The TCR sequence derives from a woman in her twenties or thirties with COVID-19, enrolled during active disease. Material: peripheral blood. The CDR3 nucleotides are TGTGCCAGCAGCCAAGAAAGACTCTCCCTACAGGGAGTTCTGTTTGATGAGCAGTTCTTC. This encodes CASSQERLSLQGVLFDEQFF.